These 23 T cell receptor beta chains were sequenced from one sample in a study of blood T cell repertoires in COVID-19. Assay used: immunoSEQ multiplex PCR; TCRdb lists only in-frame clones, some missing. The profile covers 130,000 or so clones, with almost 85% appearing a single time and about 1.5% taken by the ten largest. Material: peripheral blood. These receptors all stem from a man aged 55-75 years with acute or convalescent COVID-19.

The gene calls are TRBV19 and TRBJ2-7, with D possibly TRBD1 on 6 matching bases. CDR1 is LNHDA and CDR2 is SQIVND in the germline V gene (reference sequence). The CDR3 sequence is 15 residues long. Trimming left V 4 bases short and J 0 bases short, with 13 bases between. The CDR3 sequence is CASSNRDISSYEQYF. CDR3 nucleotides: TGTGCCAGTAGTAACCGGGACATCAGCTCCTACGAGCAGTACTTC.

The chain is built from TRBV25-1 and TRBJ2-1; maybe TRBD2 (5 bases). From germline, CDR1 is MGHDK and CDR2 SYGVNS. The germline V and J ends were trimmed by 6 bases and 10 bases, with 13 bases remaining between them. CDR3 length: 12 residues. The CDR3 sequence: CASRDGVGEQFF. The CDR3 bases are TGTGCCAGCAGGGACGGGGTGGGGGAGCAGTTCTTC.

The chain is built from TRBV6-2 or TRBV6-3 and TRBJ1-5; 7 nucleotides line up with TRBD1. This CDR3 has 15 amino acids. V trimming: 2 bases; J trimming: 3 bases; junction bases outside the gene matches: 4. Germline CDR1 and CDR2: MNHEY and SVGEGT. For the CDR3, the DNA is TGTGCCAGCAGTTACCGGACAGGATACAATCAGCCCCAGCATTTT. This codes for CASSYRTGYNQPQHF.

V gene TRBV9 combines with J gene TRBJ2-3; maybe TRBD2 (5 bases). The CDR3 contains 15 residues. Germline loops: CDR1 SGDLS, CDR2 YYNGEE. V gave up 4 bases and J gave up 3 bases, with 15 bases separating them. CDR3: CASSPLTGGTDTQYF. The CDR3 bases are TGTGCCAGCAGCCCTCTGACGGGCGGGACAGATACGCAGTATTTT.

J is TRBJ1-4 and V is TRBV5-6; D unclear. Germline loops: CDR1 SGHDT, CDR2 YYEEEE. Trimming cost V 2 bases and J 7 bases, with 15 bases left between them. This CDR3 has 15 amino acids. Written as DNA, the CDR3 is TGTGCCAGCAGCTTTGCTCGAGGGATCGGTGAAAAACTGTTTTTT. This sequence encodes CASSFARGIGEKLFF.

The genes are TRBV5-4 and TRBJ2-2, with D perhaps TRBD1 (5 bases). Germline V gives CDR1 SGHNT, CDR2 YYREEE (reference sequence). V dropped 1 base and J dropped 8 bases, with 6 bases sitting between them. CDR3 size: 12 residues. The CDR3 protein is CASSLRQGELFF. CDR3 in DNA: TGTGCCAGCAGCTTGAGACAGGGGGAGCTGTTTTTT.

The CDR3 reads CASSQLAGADQETQYF. In DNA form, the CDR3 reads TGTGCCAGCAGCCAGCTAGCGGGGGCTGATCAAGAGACCCAGTACTTC. The J gene is TRBJ2-5, the V gene TRBV3-1 (or the pseudogene TRBV3-2), with TRBD2 matching over 10 bases. Germline V gene lookup returns CDR1 LGHDT and CDR2 YNNKEL (reference sequence). V gave up 3 bases and J gave up 2 bases; unmatched junction bases: 6. The CDR3 loop spans 16 amino acids.

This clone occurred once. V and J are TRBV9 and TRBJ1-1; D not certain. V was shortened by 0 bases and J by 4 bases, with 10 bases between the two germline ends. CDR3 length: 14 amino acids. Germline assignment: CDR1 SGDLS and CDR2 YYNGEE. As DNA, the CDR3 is TGTGCCAGCAGCGTAGGCGGGTTCACCACTGAAGCTTTCTTT. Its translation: CASSVGGFTTEAFF.

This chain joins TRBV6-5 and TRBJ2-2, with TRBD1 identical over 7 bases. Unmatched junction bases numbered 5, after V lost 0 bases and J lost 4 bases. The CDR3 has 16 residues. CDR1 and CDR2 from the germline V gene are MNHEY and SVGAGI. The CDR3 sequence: CASSYSRTGATGELFF. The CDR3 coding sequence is TGTGCCAGCAGTTACTCGAGAACAGGGGCCACCGGGGAGCTGTTTTTT.

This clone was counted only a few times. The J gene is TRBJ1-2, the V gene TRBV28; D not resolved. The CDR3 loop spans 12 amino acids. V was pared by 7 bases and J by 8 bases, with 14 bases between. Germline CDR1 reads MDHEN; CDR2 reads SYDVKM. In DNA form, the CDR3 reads TGTGCCAGCAATTCCAGGTCCAAAGGCTACACCTTC. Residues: CASNSRSKGYTF.

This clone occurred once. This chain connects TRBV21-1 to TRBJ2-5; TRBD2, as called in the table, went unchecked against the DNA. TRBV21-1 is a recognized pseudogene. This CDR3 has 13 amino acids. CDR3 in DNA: TGTGCCAGCAGCAAAGTGAGGGAAGAGACCCAGTACTTC. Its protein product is CASSKVREETQYF.

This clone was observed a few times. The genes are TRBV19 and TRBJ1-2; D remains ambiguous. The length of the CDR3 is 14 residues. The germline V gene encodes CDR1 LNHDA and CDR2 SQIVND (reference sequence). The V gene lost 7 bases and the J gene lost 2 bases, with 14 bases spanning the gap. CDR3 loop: CASMAAGYNYGYTF. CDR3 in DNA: TGTGCCAGTATGGCCGCGGGGTACAACTATGGCTACACCTTC.

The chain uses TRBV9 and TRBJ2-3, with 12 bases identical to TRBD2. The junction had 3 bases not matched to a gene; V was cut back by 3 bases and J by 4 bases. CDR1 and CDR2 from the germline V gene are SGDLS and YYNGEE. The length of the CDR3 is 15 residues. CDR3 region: CASSASGGAADTQYF. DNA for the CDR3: TGTGCCAGCAGCGCTAGCGGGGGGGCCGCAGATACGCAGTATTTT.

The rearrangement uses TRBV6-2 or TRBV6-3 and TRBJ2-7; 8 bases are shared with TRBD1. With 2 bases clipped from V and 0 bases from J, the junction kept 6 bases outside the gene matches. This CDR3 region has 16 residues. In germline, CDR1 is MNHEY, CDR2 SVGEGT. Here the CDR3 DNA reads TGTGCCAGCAGTTACGCGCGGGGACAGGCCTCCTACGAGCAGTACTTC. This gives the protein CASSYARGQASYEQYF.

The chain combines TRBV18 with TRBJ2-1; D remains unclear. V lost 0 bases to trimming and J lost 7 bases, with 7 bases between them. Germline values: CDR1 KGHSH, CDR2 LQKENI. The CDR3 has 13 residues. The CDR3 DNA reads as TGTGCCAGCTCACCACCGAGCCGTAATGAGCAGTTCTTC. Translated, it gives CASSPPSRNEQFF. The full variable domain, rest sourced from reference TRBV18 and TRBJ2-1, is NAGVMQNPRHLVRRRGQEARLRCSPMKGHSHVYWYRQLPEEGLKFMVYLQKENIIDESGMPKERFSAEFPKEGPSILRIQQVVRGDSAAYFCASSPPSRNEQFFGPGTRLTVL.

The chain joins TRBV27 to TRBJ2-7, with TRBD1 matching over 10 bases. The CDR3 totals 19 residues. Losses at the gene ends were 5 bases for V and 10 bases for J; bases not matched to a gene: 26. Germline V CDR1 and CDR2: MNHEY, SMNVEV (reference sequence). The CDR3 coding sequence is TGTGCCAGCAGTACTTGGACAGGGGGAATACTCGGGGGACCTACCGGCCAGTACTTC. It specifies CASSTWTGGILGGPTGQYF.

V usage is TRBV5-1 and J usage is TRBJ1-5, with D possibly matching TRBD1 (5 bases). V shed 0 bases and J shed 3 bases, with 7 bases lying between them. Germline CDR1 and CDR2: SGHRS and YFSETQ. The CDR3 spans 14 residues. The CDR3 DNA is TGCGCCAGCAGCTTGGGACAGCACAATCAGCCCCAGCATTTT. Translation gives CASSLGQHNQPQHF.

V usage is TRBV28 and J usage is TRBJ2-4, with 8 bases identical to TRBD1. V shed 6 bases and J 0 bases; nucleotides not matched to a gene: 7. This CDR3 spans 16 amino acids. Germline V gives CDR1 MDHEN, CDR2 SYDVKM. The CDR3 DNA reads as TGTGCCAGCAGGGGGACAGGCTGGCTAGCCAAAAACATTCAGTACTTC. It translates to CASRGTGWLAKNIQYF.

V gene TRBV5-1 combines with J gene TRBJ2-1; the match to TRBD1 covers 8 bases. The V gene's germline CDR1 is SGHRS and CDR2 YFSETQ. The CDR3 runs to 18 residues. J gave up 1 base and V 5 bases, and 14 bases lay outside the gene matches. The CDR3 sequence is CASSSGQGLSFSYNEQFF. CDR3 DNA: TGCGCCAGCAGTTCAGGACAGGGACTCTCATTTTCCTACAATGAGCAGTTCTTC.

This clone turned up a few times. The CDR3 nucleotides read TGTGCCAGCAGCTTAGCTGGGGCCACCTACGAGCAGTACTTC. This encodes CASSLAGATYEQYF. The chain carries TRBV7-2 and TRBJ2-7; possible D gene TRBD1, 5 bases. The germline gives CDR1 SGHTA, CDR2 FQGNSA. The CDR3 runs 14 residues. The ends were cut back, 0 bases at V and 2 bases at J, with 8 bases in the middle.

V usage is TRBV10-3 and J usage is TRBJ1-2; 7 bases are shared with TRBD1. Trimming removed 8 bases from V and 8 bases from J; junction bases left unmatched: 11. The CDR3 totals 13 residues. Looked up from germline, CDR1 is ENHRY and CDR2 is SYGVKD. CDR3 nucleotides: TGTGCCATCGGGAGGACAGGCGACGGGGGCTACACCTTC. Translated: CAIGRTGDGGYTF.

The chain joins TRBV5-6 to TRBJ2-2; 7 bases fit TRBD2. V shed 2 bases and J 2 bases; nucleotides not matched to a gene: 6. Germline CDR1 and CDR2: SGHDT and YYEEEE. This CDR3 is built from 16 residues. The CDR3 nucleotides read TGTGCCAGCAGCTTCTATAGCGGGCCTAACACCGGGGAGCTGTTTTTT. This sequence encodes CASSFYSGPNTGELFF.

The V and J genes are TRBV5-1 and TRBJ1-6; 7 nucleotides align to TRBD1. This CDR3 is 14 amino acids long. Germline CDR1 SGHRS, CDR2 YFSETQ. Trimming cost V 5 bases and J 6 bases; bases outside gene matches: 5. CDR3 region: CASSSTGPNSPLHF. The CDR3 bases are TGCGCCAGCAGTTCGACAGGGCCTAATTCACCCCTCCACTTT.